A selection of T cell receptor beta chains follows, all from one sample in a study of T cell repertoires in cytomegalovirus infection. TCRdb re-called the reads through MiXCR, storing one row per CDR3 protein. The sample records about 890,000 distinct CDR3 sequences, around 31% being singletons. The antigens these receptors bind are not known. The source was cultured CD8+ T cells from PBMCs, collected from culture after CMV antigen stimulation. The source of these receptors is a human donor in good health (CMV status not recorded). Some clones in this sample may be carry-over from other donors' samples. The CDR3 runs from the conserved cysteine through the conserved F or W. A D gene is named only where the DNA matches it firmly. For some rows the clone size is stated as once, few or many, or as a class when expanded; others skip it.

CASSPPQWGSPLHF	TGTGCCAGCAGCCCTCCCCAATGGGGTTCACCCCTCCACTTT	NA	few	14	TRBV7-9	TRBJ1-6
CASSARQGNGELFF	TGTGCCAGCAGTGCCCGACAGGGTAACGGGGAGCTGTTTTTT	TRBD1	many	14	TRBV6-1	TRBJ2-2
CASSVDNGPTEAFF	TGTGCCAGCAGCGTAGACAATGGGCCCACTGAAGCTTTCTTT	NA	few	14	TRBV9	TRBJ1-1
CAISVGQGGGTDTQYF	TGTGCCATCAGTGTTGGACAGGGCGGCGGCACAGATACGCAGTATTTT	TRBD1	few	16	TRBV10-3	TRBJ2-3
CASSQDPSGGVLNEQFF	TGCGCCAGCAGCCAAGATCCTAGCGGGGGGGTGCTCAATGAGCAGTTCTTC	TRBD2	NA	17	TRBV4-1	TRBJ2-1
CASSPEVTEAFF	TGTGCCAGCTCACCGGAGGTAACTGAAGCTTTCTTT	NA	NA	12	TRBV18	TRBJ1-1
CASSFFFTPGSDNSPLHF	TGTGCCAGCAGTTTTTTTTTCACCCCAGGGTCAGATAATTCACCCCTCCACTTT	NA	many	18	TRBV12-3/TRBV12-4	TRBJ1-6
CASSLGTGGKDGYTF	TGTGCCAGCAGCCTGGGGACAGGGGGAAAGGATGGCTACACCTTC	TRBD1	NA	15	TRBV7-9	TRBJ1-2
CASSSTIEQFF	TGTGCCAGCAGTTCGACTATTGAGCAGTTCTTC	NA	NA	11	TRBV28	TRBJ2-1
CALRRGRTEAFF	TGTGCCTTACGACGTGGGAGAACTGAAGCTTTCTTT	NA	many	12	TRBV7-9	TRBJ1-1
CANSLGGSNQPQHF	TGTGCCAACAGCTTAGGAGGGAGCAATCAGCCCCAGCATTTT	NA	NA	14	TRBV7-2	TRBJ1-5
CSAGGRSYEQYF	TGCAGCGCCGGGGGGAGGTCCTACGAGCAGTACTTC	TRBD2	NA	12	TRBV29-1	TRBJ2-7
CASLAWTSTNTEAFF	TGTGCCAGCTTGGCCTGGACCTCTACAAACACTGAAGCTTTCTTT	NA	few	15	TRBV7-6	TRBJ1-1
CASRPRTASSGANVLTF	TGTGCCAGCAGACCAAGGACAGCGAGCTCTGGGGCCAACGTCCTGACTTTC	NA	NA	17	TRBV6-1	TRBJ2-6
CSAPRGGLLNTGELFF	TGCAGTGCCCCCAGGGGGGGGCTCCTGAACACCGGGGAGCTGTTTTTT	NA	NA	16	TRBV20-1	TRBJ2-2
CAITGTDNEQFF	TGTGCCATCACCGGGACTGATAATGAGCAGTTCTTC	NA	NA	12	TRBV10-3	TRBJ2-1
CSARQDNQPQHF	TGCAGTGCTAGACAGGACAATCAGCCCCAGCATTTT	NA	NA	12	TRBV20-1	TRBJ1-5
CASSLSGTSGGAIQYF	TGTGCCAGCAGCTTATCCGGGACTAGCGGGGGGGCCATTCAGTACTTC	TRBD2	NA	16	TRBV7-3	TRBJ2-4
CASSFSRGAYEQYF	TGTGCCAGCAGCTTCTCCCGGGGAGCCTACGAGCAGTACTTC	NA	many	14	TRBV7-8	TRBJ2-7
CASSLAKARGDTQYF	TGTGCCAGCAGCTTAGCGAAGGCCAGAGGAGATACGCAGTATTTT	NA	NA	15	TRBV11-1	TRBJ2-3
CAISDRRAKSNTGELFF	TGTGCCATCAGTGACCGCAGGGCAAAATCGAACACCGGGGAGCTGTTTTTT	NA	few	17	TRBV10-3	TRBJ2-2
CASSHAPGTLVGGGTDTQYF	TGTGCCAGCAGTCACGCCCCCGGGACACTAGTCGGGGGTGGTACAGATACGCAGTATTTT	NA	many	20	TRBV2	TRBJ2-3
CASGSGTDYYGYTF	TGTGCCAGCGGATCCGGGACGGATTACTATGGCTACACCTTC	NA	few	14	TRBV9	TRBJ1-2
CASSLTEGAGMNTEAFF	TGTGCCAGCTCACTAACTGAAGGGGCAGGCATGAACACTGAAGCTTTCTTT	NA	NA	17	TRBV18	TRBJ1-1
CASSSYGQNTEAFF	TGTGCCAGCAGCTCATACGGACAGAACACTGAAGCTTTCTTT	NA	few	14	TRBV13	TRBJ1-1
CASSSGPSDYGYTF	TGTGCCAGCAGCTCCGGCCCGTCGGACTATGGCTACACCTTC	NA	many	14	TRBV7-6	TRBJ1-2
CASSLFGGGYTF	TGTGCCAGCAGCTTATTCGGCGGAGGCTACACCTTC	NA	NA	12	TRBV7-9	TRBJ1-2
CASSELTGLLAPYEQYF	TGTGCCAGCAGTGAACTTACCGGACTCTTGGCCCCTTACGAGCAGTACTTC	NA	few	17	TRBV6-1	TRBJ2-7
CASSYEWSREGEKLFF	TGTGCCAGCAGTTACGAATGGAGCAGGGAAGGCGAAAAACTGTTTTTT	NA	NA	16	TRBV6-5	TRBJ1-4
CASGRGPARDTQYF	TGTGCCAGCGGAAGGGGGCCTGCCAGGGATACGCAGTATTTT	TRBD1	few	14	TRBV27	TRBJ2-3
CATSEKSPGTSGYNEQFF	TGTGCCACCAGTGAAAAATCCCCCGGGACTAGCGGTTACAATGAGCAGTTCTTC	TRBD2	NA	18	TRBV24-1	TRBJ2-1
CAISESGAGLNNEQFF	TGTGCCATCAGTGAGTCGGGAGCGGGGCTCAACAATGAGCAGTTCTTC	TRBD2	many	16	TRBV10-3	TRBJ2-1
CASSPRGTPPQHF	TGTGCCAGCAGTCCTCGGGGGACTCCGCCCCAGCATTTT	NA	NA	13	TRBV28	TRBJ1-5
CSARDGARGQGFYQPQHF	TGCAGTGCTAGAGATGGGGCCCGGGGACAGGGATTTTATCAGCCCCAGCATTTT	TRBD1	NA	18	TRBV20-1	TRBJ1-5
CASRPEEAYEQYF	TGTGCCAGCAGACCCGAGGAGGCGTACGAGCAGTACTTC	NA	NA	13	TRBV7-6	TRBJ2-7
CASTPTVLGRPLHF	TGTGCCAGTACCCCGACAGTTTTAGGTAGACCCCTCCACTTT	NA	NA	14	TRBV19	TRBJ1-6
CASSLSGGLGTEAFF	TGTGCCAGCAGTTTATCTGGGGGGTTGGGGACTGAAGCTTTCTTT	NA	few	15	TRBV27	TRBJ1-1
CASGGRDIYVGGGYTF	TGTGCCAGCGGGGGACGGGACATTTACGTCGGGGGCGGCTACACCTTC	NA	NA	16	TRBV27	TRBJ1-2
CASSQDSQGYSNQPQHF	TGTGCCAGCAGCCAAGACAGTCAAGGATATAGCAATCAGCCCCAGCATTTT	NA	many	17	TRBV4-2	TRBJ1-5
CATYTGAGYTF	TGTGCCACCTATACAGGGGCTGGCTACACCTTC	TRBD1	NA	11	TRBV15	TRBJ1-2
CASRDREGNMNTEAFF	TGTGCCAGCAGGGACAGGGAAGGGAACATGAACACTGAAGCTTTCTTT	TRBD1	once	16	TRBV28	TRBJ1-1
CATPGPASYNEQFF	TGTGCCACCCCGGGACCGGCCTCCTACAATGAGCAGTTCTTC	NA	once	14	TRBV7-6	TRBJ2-1
CASSSGSPYGYTF	TGTGCCAGCAGCTCCGGGAGTCCCTATGGCTACACCTTC	NA	many	13	TRBV7-8	TRBJ1-2
CASSSRDTSYNEQFF	TGTGCCAGCAGCTCCCGGGACACCTCCTACAATGAGCAGTTCTTC	NA	many	15	TRBV7-2	TRBJ2-1
CASSLRQGTAGNTIYF	TGTGCCAGCAGCCTCCGACAGGGGACTGCTGGAAACACCATATATTTT	TRBD1	few	16	TRBV4-2	TRBJ1-3
CSARDTQGPYNEQFF	TGCAGTGCTAGAGATACGCAGGGACCTTACAATGAGCAGTTCTTC	NA	NA	15	TRBV20-1	TRBJ2-1
CASSITSGDTEAFF	TGTGCCAGCAGCATCACCTCCGGGGACACTGAAGCTTTCTTT	NA	few	14	TRBV7-3	TRBJ1-1
CAAALGGNYNEQFF	TGTGCCGCCGCTCTGGGGGGGAACTACAATGAGCAGTTCTTC	TRBD2	NA	14	TRBV6-1	TRBJ2-1
CASSLYGQGREAFF	TGTGCCAGCAGTTTATACGGACAGGGCCGTGAAGCTTTCTTT	TRBD1	NA	14	TRBV27	TRBJ1-1
CASSFGLLTSYEQYF	TGTGCCAGCAGTTTTGGGCTCCTTACCTCCTACGAGCAGTACTTC	NA	NA	15	TRBV27	TRBJ2-7
CASSSGIGGTGELFF	TGTGCCAGCAGCTCTGGGATCGGAGGCACCGGGGAGCTGTTTTTT	NA	NA	15	TRBV7-3	TRBJ2-2
CASSQEQGPNSYEQYF	TGTGCCAGCAGCCAAGAACAGGGGCCCAACTCCTACGAGCAGTACTTC	TRBD1	NA	16	TRBV4-2	TRBJ2-7
CATSPTSGGPNNEQFF	TGTGCCACCAGCCCGACTAGCGGGGGGCCTAACAATGAGCAGTTCTTC	TRBD2	NA	16	TRBV24-1	TRBJ2-1
CASTPDRAYYGYTF	TGTGCCAGCACCCCGGACAGGGCCTACTATGGCTACACCTTC	TRBD1	NA	14	TRBV5-5	TRBJ1-2
CASSIVLTGARGNQPQHF	TGTGCCAGTAGTATAGTTCTGACAGGGGCGAGGGGCAATCAGCCCCAGCATTTT	TRBD1	NA	18	TRBV19	TRBJ1-5
CASSLSSSGSNQPQHF	TGTGCCAGCAGTTTATCGAGCAGTGGAAGCAATCAGCCCCAGCATTTT	NA	many	16	TRBV27	TRBJ1-5
CASPAGPFLEAFF	TGTGCCAGTCCAGCAGGGCCGTTTCTTGAAGCTTTCTTT	NA	many	13	TRBV6-6	TRBJ1-1
CASSELGRGPTDTQYF	TGTGCCAGCAGTGAATTGGGCAGGGGGCCCACAGATACGCAGTATTTT	TRBD1	NA	16	TRBV2	TRBJ2-3